This TCR beta chain was obtained from a study of shared clonotypes between healthy human individuals. The CDR3 covers 15 residues. V lost 6 bases to trimming and J lost 0 bases; unmatched junction nucleotides: 7. Germline V lookup: CDR1 MNHEY, CDR2 SVGAGI. TCRdb's table, derived via immunoSEQ multiplex PCR, lists solely in-frame clones and lacks some. This sample carries around 700,000 clones, 55% to 85% of them seen once, and the ten largest clones take 1.5% to 2%. Source material: memory CD4+ T cells sorted from blood. Subset indicated: CD45RA-negative fraction. The sequence came from a woman between 25 and 40 years old in good health. The J gene is TRBJ2-5, the V gene TRBV6-5; 7 nucleotides agree with TRBD1. The CDR3 DNA sequence: TGTGCCAGCAGCCTGGGACAGTACTACCAAGAGACCCAGTACTTC. Translating it yields CASSLGQYYQETQYF.